The 31 T cell receptor beta chains given below trace back to one sample, sequenced in a study of cytomegalovirus exposure and HLA in healthy donors listed by TCRdb under 2017. Library construction relied on the immunoSEQ multiplex PCR assay. For the multiplex PCR, a mixture combining 60 forward primers for TCR Vbeta segments and 13 reverse primers for TCR Jbeta segments was used. Sourced from immuneACCESS, this table was stored by TCRdb with only in-frame sequences that have V and J called. A share of the clones is absent; for the studies checked, an unresolved V gene accounts for under half, and the remainder has no known explanation. The sample's clone listing holds 190,000 or so clones. The ten top clones hold around 0.7% of the sample. Sample: PBMCs. The source of these receptors is a boy aged 5-17 years in good health and CMV-seronegative.

The chain links TRBV7-9 to TRBJ1-2; no definite D call. The ends were cut back, 6 bases at V and 4 bases at J, with 21 bases in the middle. Germline V gives CDR1 SEHNR, CDR2 FQNEAQ (reference sequence). This CDR3 is built from 16 residues. The CDR3 DNA reads TGTGCCAGCAGTCCCCAGGAGGCAGGCCCCCTCTATGGCTACACCTTC. This gives the protein CASSPQEAGPLYGYTF.

Turning to this clone: Other DNA variants within this sample encode the same CDR3. This chain uses TRBV5-1 with TRBJ2-1, with 8 bases aligning to TRBD2. The CDR3 is 16 amino acids. With V trimmed by 0 bases and J by 0 bases, 2 bases remained unmatched. CDR1 is SGHRS and CDR2 is YFSETQ in the germline V gene. As DNA, the CDR3 is TGCGCCAGCAGCTTGGTGGCGGGGGGCTCCTACAATGAGCAGTTCTTC. Protein: CASSLVAGGSYNEQFF.

The CDR3 region is CASSVSGGGETQYF. CDR3 DNA sequence: TGTGCCAGCAGCGTTAGCGGGGGGGGCGAGACCCAGTACTTC. The rearrangement links TRBV9 to TRBJ2-5; 11 nucleotides align to TRBD2. Germline V gives CDR1 SGDLS, CDR2 YYNGEE. V dropped 2 bases and J dropped 5; count of bases not matched to a gene: 2. CDR3 length: 14 residues. The full variable domain, rest sourced from reference TRBV9 and TRBJ2-5, is DSGVTQTPKHLITATGQRVTLRCSPRSGDLSVYWYQQSLDQGLQFLIQYYNGEERAKGNILERFSAQQFPDLHSELNLSSLELGDSALYFCASSVSGGGETQYFGPGTRLLVL.

This chain links TRBV5-8 with TRBJ1-5; TRBD1 is a possible D gene (5 bases). CDR1 is SGHTS, CDR2 YDEGEE, per germline. With 4 bases removed from V and 0 bases from J, the gap between germline ends came to 11 bases. CDR3 size: 15 residues. The CDR3 DNA is TGTGCCAGCAGCCTGCGACAGTATAGCAATCAGCCCCAGCATTTT. Encoded protein: CASSLRQYSNQPQHF.

V and J are TRBV28 and TRBJ1-3, with D possibly matching TRBD1 (5 bases). Germline V CDR1 and CDR2: MDHEN, SYDVKM. Trimming took 6 bases from V and 2 from J, leaving 5 bases between them. The CDR3 runs 12 residues. The CDR3 reads CASRGAGNTIYF. The CDR3 bases are TGTGCCAGCAGAGGGGCTGGAAACACCATATATTTT.

The chain is built from TRBV7-2 and TRBJ1-2; D might be TRBD1 (6 bases). Trimming cost V 3 bases and J 0 bases, with 8 bases left between them. Germline values: CDR1 SGHTA, CDR2 FQGNSA. The CDR3 has 14 amino acids. The CDR3 DNA reads TGTGCCAGCAGCTTCGCAGGGGCTAACTATGGCTACACCTTC. The encoded protein is CASSFAGANYGYTF.

J is TRBJ2-7 and V is TRBV6-1; 8 bases are a match to TRBD1. V trimming: 6 bases; J trimming: 5 bases; junction bases outside the gene matches: 6. The CDR3 is 13 residues long. CDR1 and CDR2 from the germline V gene are MNHNS and SASEGT. For the CDR3, the DNA is TGTGCCAGCAGCCGGACAGGGAGCCACGAGCAGTACTTC. As protein: CASSRTGSHEQYF.

The rearrangement links TRBV18 to TRBJ1-3; tentative D call: TRBD1 (6 bases). With 3 bases removed from V and 0 bases from J, the gap between germline ends came to 12 bases. The CDR3 is made up of 16 amino acids. CDR1 and CDR2 from the germline V gene are KGHSH and LQKENI. The CDR3, as DNA: TGTGCCAGCTCACCGAGAACAGGGAGCTCTGGAAACACCATATATTTT. Amino acids: CASSPRTGSSGNTIYF.

The CDR3 DNA reads as TGTGCCAGCAGTGTCTTCAGGGGGGTTGGCACCGGGGAGCTGTTTTTT. This codes for CASSVFRGVGTGELFF. The V gene is TRBV2, the J gene TRBJ2-2, with D possibly TRBD1 on 7 matching bases. The germline V gene has CDR1 SNHLY and CDR2 FYNNEI. This CDR3 comprises 16 residues. V gave up 4 bases and J gave up 4 bases, with 16 bases separating them. The full variable domain, with the rest looked up from reference TRBV2 and TRBJ2-2, is EPEVTQTPSHQVTQMGQEVILRCVPISNHLYFYWYRQILGQKVEFLVSFYNNEISEKSEIFDDQFSVERPDGSNFTLKIRSTKLEDSAMYFCASSVFRGVGTGELFFGEGSRLTVL.

This chain links TRBV7-9 with TRBJ1-4; D unresolved. Germline V gives CDR1 SEHNR, CDR2 FQNEAQ (reference sequence). The V and J ends lost 10 bases and 8 bases respectively, with 8 bases between them. The length of the CDR3 is 10 residues. CDR3 residues: CANGAEKLFF. In DNA form, the CDR3 reads TGTGCCAACGGAGCGGAAAAACTGTTTTTT.

The V gene is TRBV18, the J gene TRBJ1-4; TRBD1 is a possible D gene (6 bases). CDR1 is KGHSH, CDR2 LQKENI, per germline. The CDR3 has 14 residues. V was clipped by 3 bases and J by 5 bases, with 10 bases between them. The CDR3 DNA sequence: TGTGCCAGCTCACCGGACAGTATAAATGAAAAACTGTTTTTT. It encodes CASSPDSINEKLFF.

This chain uses TRBV7-9 with TRBJ1-2; D possibly corresponds to TRBD1 (5 bases). Trimming stripped 5 bases from V and 4 bases from J, with 14 bases between. There are 14 residues in the CDR3. Germline loops: CDR1 SEHNR, CDR2 FQNEAQ (reference sequence). The CDR3 sequence: CASSVPGGSYGYTF. Written as DNA, the CDR3 is TGTGCCAGCAGCGTCCCCGGGGGAAGCTATGGCTACACCTTC.

V usage is TRBV27 and J usage is TRBJ1-4; 8 nucleotides line up with TRBD1. The CDR3 runs to 15 residues. Germline CDR1 MNHEY, CDR2 SMNVEV (reference sequence). J lost 7 bases, V lost 3 bases, and 7 bases had no gene match. The CDR3 sequence: CASSFLGTGSEKLFF. The CDR3 DNA reads as TGTGCCAGCAGTTTCCTGGGGACAGGAAGTGAAAAACTGTTTTTT.

The V gene is TRBV6-1, the J gene TRBJ1-2; the D gene is possibly TRBD1 (5 bases). Trimming shortened V by 8 bases and J by 0 bases, and 16 bases separated the two germline ends. Germline V gene sequence: CDR1 MNHNS, CDR2 SASEGT. The CDR3 consists of 15 residues. In DNA form, the CDR3 reads TGTGCCAGCCTCCGTACAGGTATAGCTAACTATGGCTACACCTTC. Protein product: CASLRTGIANYGYTF.

The gene calls are TRBV7-2 and TRBJ1-4, with D unresolved. CDR1 is SGHTA and CDR2 is FQGNSA in the germline V gene. The CDR3 totals 16 residues. V lost 5 bases, J lost 3 bases, and 16 bases lay in between. CDR3 sequence (DNA): TGTGCCAGCAGCCCGGACTCGAGGAGTTCTAATGAAAAACTGTTTTTT. It translates to CASSPDSRSSNEKLFF.

The chain's CDR3 is CASSLVSTGGGYTF. In DNA, the CDR3 is TGCGCCAGCAGCTTGGTATCGACAGGCGGTGGCTACACCTTC. The chain carries TRBV5-1 and TRBJ1-2; a possible D gene is TRBD1 (6 bases). V was clipped by 0 bases and J by 7 bases, with 13 bases between them. There are 14 residues in the CDR3. CDR1 SGHRS and CDR2 YFSETQ come from the germline V gene.

The genes are TRBV11-2 and TRBJ1-2; D is unclear. The CDR3 is 15 amino acids. The germline V gene encodes CDR1 SGHAT and CDR2 FQNNGV. V was trimmed by 4 bases and J by 1 base, leaving 13 bases between them. This chain's CDR3 is CASSSPLDLNYGYTF. The CDR3 DNA is TGTGCCAGCAGCTCCCCCCTAGACCTTAACTATGGCTACACCTTC. The full variable domain, rest sourced from reference TRBV11-2 and TRBJ1-2, is EAGVAQSPRYKIIEKRQSVAFWCNPISGHATLYWYQQILGQGPKLLIQFQNNGVVDDSQLPKDRFSAERLKGVDSTLKIQPAKLEDSAVYLCASSSPLDLNYGYTFGSGTRLTVV.

The rearrangement joins TRBV25-1 to TRBJ2-7; D call uncertain. CDR1 is MGHDK, CDR2 SYGVNS, per germline. V was clipped by 3 bases and J by 8 bases, with 11 bases between them. The CDR3 loop spans 12 amino acids. The CDR3: CASSDQDYQQYF. The CDR3 nucleotides read TGTGCCAGCAGTGATCAGGATTACCAGCAGTACTTC.

The V and J genes are TRBV30 and TRBJ1-2; tentatively, D is TRBD1 (5 bases). This CDR3 contains 15 residues. The ends were cut back, 4 bases at V and 8 bases at J, with 23 bases in the middle. Germline V gives CDR1 GTSNPN, CDR2 SVGIG (reference sequence). The CDR3 DNA follows: TGTGCCTGGACTATATCCCGATTGTGGGGCCACGGCTACACCTTC. It is translated as CAWTISRLWGHGYTF.

The chain carries TRBV6-6 and TRBJ1-6; 8 nucleotides match TRBD1. The CDR3 spans 15 residues. The V segment lost 2 bases and the J segment 9 bases; nucleotides outside the gene matches: 6. Germline V CDR1 and CDR2: MNHNY, SVGAGI (reference sequence). The DNA of the CDR3 is TGTGCCAGCAGTTACCTGGACAGGGTGGGTTCACCCCTCCACTTT. It specifies CASSYLDRVGSPLHF.

V and J are TRBV6-1 and TRBJ1-3; D uncertain. V was pared by 3 bases and J by 11 bases, with 8 bases between. Germline V gene data show CDR1 as MNHNS and CDR2 as SASEGT. The CDR3 consists of 11 residues. The CDR3 DNA sequence: TGTGCCAGCAGTGACAACTTACCCATATATTTT. It is translated as CASSDNLPIYF.

The chain combines TRBV19 with TRBJ2-7; TRBD1 is a possible D gene (5 bases). The CDR3 runs to 14 residues. The ends were cut back, 1 base at V and 6 bases at J, with 13 bases in the middle. Germline values: CDR1 LNHDA, CDR2 SQIVND (reference sequence). The CDR3 DNA reads TGTGCCAGTAGTATAGGGGGCCTGGCCTCCGAGCAGTACTTC. Its translation is CASSIGGLASEQYF.

The V call is TRBV30, the J call TRBJ2-4, with D uncertain. This CDR3 has 12 amino acids. Per the germline V gene, CDR1 is GTSNPN and CDR2 is SVGIG (reference sequence). Trimming shortened V by 2 bases and J by 5 bases, and 7 bases separated the two germline ends. CDR3 nucleotide sequence: TGTGCCTGGAGTCCTACGGAAAACATTCAGTACTTC. Residues: CAWSPTENIQYF.

The V gene is TRBV6-1, the J gene TRBJ1-5, with no clear D. The CDR3 is 14 residues long. The V end lost 7 bases, the J end lost 3 bases, and 13 bases lay between the germline ends. Germline CDR1 and CDR2: MNHNS and SASEGT. As DNA, the CDR3 is TGTGCCAGCAATGCCTGGGCCAACAATCAGCCCCAGCATTTT. Translating gives CASNAWANNQPQHF.

The rearrangement uses TRBV7-2 and TRBJ2-6, with 7 positions matching TRBD1. Germline CDR1 SGHTA, CDR2 FQGNSA. The CDR3 spans 18 residues. V trimming: 1 base; J trimming: 1 base; junction bases outside the gene matches: 7. Here the CDR3 reads CASSLGEGAGSGANVLTF. The CDR3 bases are TGTGCCAGCAGCTTAGGTGAGGGGGCCGGATCTGGGGCCAACGTCCTGACTTTC.

The rearrangement links TRBV5-4 to TRBJ2-1; D perhaps matches TRBD2 (6 bases). The CDR3 spans 14 residues. The V end was cut by 2 bases, the J end by 11 bases, with 17 bases between. Germline V gives CDR1 SGHNT, CDR2 YYREEE (reference sequence). CDR3 bases: TGTGCCAGCAGCTTAGGTACAGCGGGTTTTCAGCAGTTCTTC. Protein sequence: CASSLGTAGFQQFF.

The rearrangement links TRBV29-1 to TRBJ2-3; weak D call: TRBD2 (5 bases). Germline CDR1 SQVTM, CDR2 ANQGSEA. The CDR3 contains 13 residues. Deletions cut 4 bases from V and 0 bases from J, with 8 bases between. CDR3 residues: CSVGSVSTDTQYF. Written as DNA, the CDR3 is TGCAGCGTTGGTAGCGTTAGCACAGATACGCAGTATTTT.

V usage is TRBV7-2 and J usage is TRBJ2-5; TRBD2 matches at 9 bases. The trim removed 3 bases at V and 0 bases at J, leaving 2 bases unmatched. Germline CDR1 is SGHTA and CDR2 is FQGNSA. The CDR3 length is 15 residues. CDR3 nucleotide sequence: TGTGCCAGCAGCTTGTCTAGCGGGGACCAAGAGACCCAGTACTTC. Its translation: CASSLSSGDQETQYF. The full variable domain, its missing parts supplied by reference TRBV7-2 and TRBJ2-5, is GAGVSQSPSNKVTEKGKDVELRCDPISGHTALYWYRQSLGQGLEFLIYFQGNSAPDKSGLPSDRFSAERTGGSVSTLTIQRTQQEDSAVYLCASSLSSGDQETQYFGPGTRLLVL.

The V and J genes are TRBV6-5 and TRBJ2-1, with D perhaps matching TRBD1 (6 bases). Germline CDR1 is MNHEY and CDR2 is SVGAGI. V lost 5 bases and J lost 5, with 16 bases in between. The CDR3 loop spans 15 amino acids. The CDR3 reads CASSPAGGPHNEQFF. The CDR3, as DNA: TGTGCCAGCAGTCCCGCTGGGGGCCCCCACAATGAGCAGTTCTTC.

J is TRBJ2-3 and V is TRBV30; weak D call: TRBD2 (6 bases). The germline gives CDR1 GTSNPN, CDR2 SVGIG (reference sequence). This CDR3 region has 17 residues. V lost 2 bases and J lost 1, with 19 bases in between. The CDR3 sequence: CAWSSPSSVLGTDTQYF. The DNA of the CDR3 is TGTGCCTGGAGTTCCCCCTCTAGCGTATTGGGCACAGATACGCAGTATTTT.

CDR3 loop: CASSGQQGTQYF. CDR3 sequence (DNA): TGCGCCAGCAGTGGACAACAGGGGACGCAGTATTTT. The chain uses TRBV10-1 and TRBJ2-3; 7 bases are shared with TRBD1. The CDR3 sequence is 12 residues long. The germline gives CDR1 WNHNN, CDR2 SYGVQD (reference sequence). Germline trimming cut 4 bases from V and 9 bases from J; bases unmatched to any gene: 4.